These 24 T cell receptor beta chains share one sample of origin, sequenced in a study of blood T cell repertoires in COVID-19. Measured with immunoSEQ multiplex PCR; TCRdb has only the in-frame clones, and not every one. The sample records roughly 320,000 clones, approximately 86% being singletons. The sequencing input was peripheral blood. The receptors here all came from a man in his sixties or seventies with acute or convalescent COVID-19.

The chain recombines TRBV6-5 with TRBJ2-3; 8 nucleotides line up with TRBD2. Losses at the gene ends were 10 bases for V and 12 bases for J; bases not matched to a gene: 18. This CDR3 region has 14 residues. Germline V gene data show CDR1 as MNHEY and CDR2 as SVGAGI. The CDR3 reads CATTTSGGAPRQYF. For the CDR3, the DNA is TGTGCCACTACCACTAGCGGAGGAGCCCCACGACAGTATTTT.

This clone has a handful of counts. The CDR3 bases are TGTGCCACCTCGGACAGGGTGCGGTATGGCTACACCTTC. It translates to CATSDRVRYGYTF. The chain recombines TRBV19 with TRBJ1-2, with 8 bases that match TRBD1. V gave up 10 bases and J gave up 5 bases; unmatched junction bases: 9. The CDR3 is 13 amino acids. CDR1 LNHDA and CDR2 SQIVND come from the germline V gene (reference sequence).

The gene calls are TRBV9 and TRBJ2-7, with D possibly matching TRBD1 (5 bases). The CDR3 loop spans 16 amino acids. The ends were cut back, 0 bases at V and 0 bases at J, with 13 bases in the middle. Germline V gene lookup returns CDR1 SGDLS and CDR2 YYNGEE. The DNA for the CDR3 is TGTGCCAGCAGCGTAGCCCCGGGTGACAGCTCCTACGAGCAGTACTTC. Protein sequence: CASSVAPGDSSYEQYF.

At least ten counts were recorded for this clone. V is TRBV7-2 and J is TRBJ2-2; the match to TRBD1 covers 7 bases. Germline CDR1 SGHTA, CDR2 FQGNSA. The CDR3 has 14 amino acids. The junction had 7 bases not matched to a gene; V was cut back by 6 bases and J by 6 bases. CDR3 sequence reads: CASRRNTGAGELFF. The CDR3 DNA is TGTGCCAGCAGACGAAACACAGGGGCCGGGGAGCTGTTTTTT.

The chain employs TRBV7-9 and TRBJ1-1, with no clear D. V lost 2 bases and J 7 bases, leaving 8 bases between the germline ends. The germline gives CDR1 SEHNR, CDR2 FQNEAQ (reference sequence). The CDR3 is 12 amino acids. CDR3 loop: CASSLWSVEAFF. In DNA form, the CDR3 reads TGTGCCAGCAGCTTATGGTCGGTTGAAGCTTTCTTT.

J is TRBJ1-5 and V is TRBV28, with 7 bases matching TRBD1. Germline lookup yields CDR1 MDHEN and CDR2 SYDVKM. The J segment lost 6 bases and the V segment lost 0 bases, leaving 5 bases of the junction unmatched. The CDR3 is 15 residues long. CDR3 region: CASSLWQGGVQPQHF. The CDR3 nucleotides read TGTGCCAGCAGTTTATGGCAGGGGGGTGTTCAGCCCCAGCATTTT.

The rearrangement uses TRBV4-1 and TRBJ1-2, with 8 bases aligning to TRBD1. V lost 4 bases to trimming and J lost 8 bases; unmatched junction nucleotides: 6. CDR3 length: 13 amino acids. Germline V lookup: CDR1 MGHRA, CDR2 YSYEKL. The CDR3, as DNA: TGCGCCAGCAGCCGGCAGGGGGCCGAGGGCTACACCTTC. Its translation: CASSRQGAEGYTF.

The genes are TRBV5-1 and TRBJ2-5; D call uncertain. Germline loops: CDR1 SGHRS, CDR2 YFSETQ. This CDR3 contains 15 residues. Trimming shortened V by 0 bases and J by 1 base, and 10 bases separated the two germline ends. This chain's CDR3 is CASSLGQTGQETQYF. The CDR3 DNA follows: TGCGCCAGCAGCTTGGGGCAGACGGGCCAAGAGACCCAGTACTTC.

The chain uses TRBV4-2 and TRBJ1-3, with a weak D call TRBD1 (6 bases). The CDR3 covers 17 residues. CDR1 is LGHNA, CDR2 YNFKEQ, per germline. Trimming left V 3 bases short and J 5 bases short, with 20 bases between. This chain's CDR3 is CASSQPPGGTTRNTIYF. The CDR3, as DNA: TGTGCCAGCAGCCAGCCCCCCGGGGGGACAACACGAAACACCATATATTTT.

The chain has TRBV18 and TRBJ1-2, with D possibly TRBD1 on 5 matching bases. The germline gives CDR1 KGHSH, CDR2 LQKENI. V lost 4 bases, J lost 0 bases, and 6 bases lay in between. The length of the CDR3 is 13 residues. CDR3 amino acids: CASSLTANYGYTF. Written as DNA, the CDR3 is TGTGCCAGCTCACTGACAGCTAACTATGGCTACACCTTC.

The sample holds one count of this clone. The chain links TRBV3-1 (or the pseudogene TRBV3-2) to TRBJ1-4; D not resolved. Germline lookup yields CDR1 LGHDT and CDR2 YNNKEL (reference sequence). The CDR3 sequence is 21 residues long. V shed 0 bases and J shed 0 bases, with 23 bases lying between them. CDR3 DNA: TGTGCCAGCAGCCAAGATTGGGTATCTCTTACAGAAAATGCAACTAATGAAAAACTGTTTTTT. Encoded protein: CASSQDWVSLTENATNEKLFF.

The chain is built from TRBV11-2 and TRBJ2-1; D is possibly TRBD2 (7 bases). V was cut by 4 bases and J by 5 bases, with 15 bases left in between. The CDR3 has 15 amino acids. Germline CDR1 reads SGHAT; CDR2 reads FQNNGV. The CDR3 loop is CASSSLGGADNEQFF. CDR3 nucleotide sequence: TGTGCCAGCAGCTCCCTGGGGGGGGCCGACAATGAGCAGTTCTTC.

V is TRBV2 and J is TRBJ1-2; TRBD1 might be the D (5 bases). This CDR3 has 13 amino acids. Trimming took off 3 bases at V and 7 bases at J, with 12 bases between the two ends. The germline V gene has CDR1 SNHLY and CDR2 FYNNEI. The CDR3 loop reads CASSEGPGRGYTF. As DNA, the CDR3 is TGTGCCAGCAGTGAGGGGCCGGGTCGTGGCTACACCTTC.

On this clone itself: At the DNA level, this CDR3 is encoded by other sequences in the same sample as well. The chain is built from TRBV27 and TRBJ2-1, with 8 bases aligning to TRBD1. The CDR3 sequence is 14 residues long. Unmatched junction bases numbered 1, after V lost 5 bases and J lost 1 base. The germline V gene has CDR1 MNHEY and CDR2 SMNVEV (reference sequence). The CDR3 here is CASSRQGSYNEQFF. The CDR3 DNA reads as TGTGCCAGCAGTCGACAGGGGTCCTACAATGAGCAGTTCTTC.

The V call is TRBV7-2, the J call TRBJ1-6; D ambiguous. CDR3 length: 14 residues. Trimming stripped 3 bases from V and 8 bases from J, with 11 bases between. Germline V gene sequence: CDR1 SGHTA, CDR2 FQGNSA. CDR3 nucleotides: TGTGCCAGCAGCTTGGCGGGGATAGATTCACCCCTCCACTTT. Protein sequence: CASSLAGIDSPLHF.

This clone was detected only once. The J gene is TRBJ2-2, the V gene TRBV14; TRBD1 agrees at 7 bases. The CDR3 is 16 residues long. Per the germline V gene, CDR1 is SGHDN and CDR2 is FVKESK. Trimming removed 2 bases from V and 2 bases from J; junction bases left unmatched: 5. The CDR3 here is CASSQLGQLNTGELFF. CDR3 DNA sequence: TGTGCCAGCAGCCAACTGGGACAGCTAAACACCGGGGAGCTGTTTTTT. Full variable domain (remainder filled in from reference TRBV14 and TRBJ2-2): EAGVTQFPSHSVIEKGQTVTLRCDPISGHDNLYWYRRVMGKEIKFLLHFVKESKQDESGMPNNRFLAERTGGTYSTLKVQPAELEDSGVYFCASSQLGQLNTGELFFGEGSRLTVL.

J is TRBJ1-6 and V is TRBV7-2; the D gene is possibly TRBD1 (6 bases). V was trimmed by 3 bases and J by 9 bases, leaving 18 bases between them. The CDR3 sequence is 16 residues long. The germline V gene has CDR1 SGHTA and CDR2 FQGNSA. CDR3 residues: CASSFQGTQNSSPLHF. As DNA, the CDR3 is TGTGCCAGCAGCTTCCAGGGGACGCAGAACAGTTCACCCCTCCACTTT.

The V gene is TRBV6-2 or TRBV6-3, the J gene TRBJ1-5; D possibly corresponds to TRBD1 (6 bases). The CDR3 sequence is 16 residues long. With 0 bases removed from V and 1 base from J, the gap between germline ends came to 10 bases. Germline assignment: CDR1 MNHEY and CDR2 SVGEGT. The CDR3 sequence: CASSYSGTPSNQPQHF. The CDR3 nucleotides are TGTGCCAGCAGTTACTCGGGGACACCAAGCAATCAGCCCCAGCATTTT.

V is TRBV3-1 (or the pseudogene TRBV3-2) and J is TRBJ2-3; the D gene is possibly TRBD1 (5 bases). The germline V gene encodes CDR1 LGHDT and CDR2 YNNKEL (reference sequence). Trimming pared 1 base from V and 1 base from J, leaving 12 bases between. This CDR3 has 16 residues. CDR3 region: CASSQVGRRGTDTQYF. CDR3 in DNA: TGTGCCAGCAGCCAAGTGGGGCGGAGAGGCACAGATACGCAGTATTTT.

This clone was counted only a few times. The CDR3 reads CASSAHGQGPNTGELFF. The DNA for the CDR3 is TGTGCCAGCAGCGCACATGGACAGGGGCCAAACACCGGGGAGCTGTTTTTT. V is TRBV9 and J is TRBJ2-2; 9 nucleotides match TRBD1. Losses at the gene ends were 3 bases for V and 2 bases for J; bases not matched to a gene: 8. The CDR3 is 17 residues long. Germline CDR1 is SGDLS and CDR2 is YYNGEE. Combining the CDR3 with reference TRBV9 and TRBJ2-2 gives the whole variable domain DSGVTQTPKHLITATGQRVTLRCSPRSGDLSVYWYQQSLDQGLQFLIQYYNGEERAKGNILERFSAQQFPDLHSELNLSSLELGDSALYFCASSAHGQGPNTGELFFGEGSRLTVL.

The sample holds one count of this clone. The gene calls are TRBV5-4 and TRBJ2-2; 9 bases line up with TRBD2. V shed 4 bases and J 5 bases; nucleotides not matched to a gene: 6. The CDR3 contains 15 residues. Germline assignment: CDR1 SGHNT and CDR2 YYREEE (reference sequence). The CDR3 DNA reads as TGTGCCAGCAGCCGGGACAGCGGGAGGACCGGGGAGCTGTTTTTT. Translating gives CASSRDSGRTGELFF.

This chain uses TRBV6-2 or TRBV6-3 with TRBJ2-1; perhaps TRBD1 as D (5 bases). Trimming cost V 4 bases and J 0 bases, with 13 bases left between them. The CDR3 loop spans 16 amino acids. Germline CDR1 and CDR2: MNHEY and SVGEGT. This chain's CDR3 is CASSSSKTVSYNEQFF. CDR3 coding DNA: TGTGCCAGCAGTTCTTCCAAGACAGTCTCCTACAATGAGCAGTTCTTC.

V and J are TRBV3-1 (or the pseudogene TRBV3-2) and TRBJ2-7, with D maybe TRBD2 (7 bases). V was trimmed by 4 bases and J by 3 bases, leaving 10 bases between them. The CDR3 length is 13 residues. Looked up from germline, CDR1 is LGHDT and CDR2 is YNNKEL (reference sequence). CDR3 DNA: TGTGCCAGCAGCCCGGGGGGCGGCTACGAGCAGTACTTC. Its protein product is CASSPGGGYEQYF.

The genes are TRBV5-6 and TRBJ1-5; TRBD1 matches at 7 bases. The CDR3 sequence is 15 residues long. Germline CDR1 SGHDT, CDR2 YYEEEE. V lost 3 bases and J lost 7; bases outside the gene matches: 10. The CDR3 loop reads CASSWAGTVGQPQHF. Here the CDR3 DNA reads TGTGCCAGCAGCTGGGCGGGGACAGTAGGACAGCCCCAGCATTTT.